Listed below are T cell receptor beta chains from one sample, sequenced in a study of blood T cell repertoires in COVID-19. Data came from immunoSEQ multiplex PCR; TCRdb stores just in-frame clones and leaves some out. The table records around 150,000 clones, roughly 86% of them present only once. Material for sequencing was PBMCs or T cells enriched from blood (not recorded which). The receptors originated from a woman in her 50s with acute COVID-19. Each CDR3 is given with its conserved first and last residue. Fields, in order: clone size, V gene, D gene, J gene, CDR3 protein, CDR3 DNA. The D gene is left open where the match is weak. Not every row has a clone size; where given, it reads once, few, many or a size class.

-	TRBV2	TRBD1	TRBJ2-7	CASRRGPYEQYF	TGTGCCAGCAGGAGGGGGCCCTACGAGCAGTACTTC
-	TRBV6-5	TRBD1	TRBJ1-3	CASSSRQGGNTIYF	TGTGCCAGCAGCTCACGACAGGGTGGAAACACCATATATTTT
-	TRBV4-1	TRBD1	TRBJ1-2	CASSQDPIRGLSYGYTF	TGCGCCAGCAGCCAAGATCCGATCAGGGGGCTGAGCTATGGCTACACCTTC
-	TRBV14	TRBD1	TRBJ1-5	CAGRDRVRYQPQHF	TGTGCCGGAAGGGACAGGGTACGTTATCAGCCCCAGCATTTT
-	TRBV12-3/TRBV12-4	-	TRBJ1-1	CASSRGGQPEAFF	TGTGCCAGCAGTCGCGGGGGGCAGCCTGAAGCTTTCTTT
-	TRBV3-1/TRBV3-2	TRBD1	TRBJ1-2	CASSRGQGNYGYTF	TGTGCCAGCAGCCGTGGACAGGGCAACTATGGCTACACCTTC
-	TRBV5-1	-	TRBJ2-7	CASSPLPPSYEQYF	TGCGCCAGCAGCCCACTGCCTCCCTCCTACGAGCAGTACTTC
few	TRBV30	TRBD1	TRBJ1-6	CAWLRDRNNSPLHF	TGTGCCTGGCTCCGGGACAGAAATAATTCACCCCTCCACTTT
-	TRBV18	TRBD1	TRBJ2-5	CASSRGTGSQETQYF	TGTGCCAGCTCACGAGGGACAGGGTCACAAGAGACCCAGTACTTC
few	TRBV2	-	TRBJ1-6	CASSVGQVDDNSPLHF	TGTGCCAGCAGTGTTGGTCAGGTCGACGATAATTCACCCCTCCACTTT
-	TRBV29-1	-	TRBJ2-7	CSVSSGGDEQYF	TGCAGCGTTTCGTCGGGGGGCGACGAGCAGTACTTC
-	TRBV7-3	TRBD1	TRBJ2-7	CASSFPTGQRCPEQYF	TGTGCCAGCAGCTTCCCGACGGGACAGAGGTGTCCCGAGCAGTACTTC
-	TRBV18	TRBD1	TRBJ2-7	CASSSSMTGGSYEQYF	TGTGCCAGCTCCTCTTCCATGACAGGGGGCTCCTACGAGCAGTACTTC
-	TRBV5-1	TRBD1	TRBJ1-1	CASSLGDRATEAFF	TGCGCCAGCAGCTTGGGGGACAGGGCCACTGAAGCTTTCTTT
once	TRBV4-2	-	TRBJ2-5	CASSQSLEETQYF	TGTGCCAGCAGCCAATCCCTCGAAGAGACCCAGTACTTC
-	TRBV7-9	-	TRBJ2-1	CASSLQRDSNNEQFF	TGTGCCAGCAGCTTACAGCGAGATTCAAACAATGAGCAGTTCTTC
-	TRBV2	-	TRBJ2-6	CASTEGLAGANVLTF	TGTGCCAGCACCGAGGGACTGGCTGGGGCCAACGTCCTGACTTTC
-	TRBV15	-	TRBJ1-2	CATMRGGESGYTF	TGTGCCACGATGAGGGGAGGGGAGAGTGGCTACACCTTC
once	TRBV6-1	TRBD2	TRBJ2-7	CASSEQVSGRVFYEQYF	TGTGCCAGCAGTGAACAAGTGAGCGGGAGAGTTTTTTACGAGCAGTACTTC
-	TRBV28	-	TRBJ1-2	CASSTGSFFYGYTF	TGTGCCAGCAGTACAGGGTCCTTTTTCTATGGCTACACCTTC
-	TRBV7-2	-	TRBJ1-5	CASRFSGEQPQHF	TGTGCCAGCCGCTTTTCGGGGGAGCAGCCCCAGCATTTT
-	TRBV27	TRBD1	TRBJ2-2	CASRPRQGSTGELFF	TGTGCCAGCAGGCCGAGACAGGGAAGCACCGGGGAGCTGTTTTTT
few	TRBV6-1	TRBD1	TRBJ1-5	CASSADRVYSNQPQHF	TGTGCCAGCAGTGCCGACAGGGTTTATAGCAATCAGCCCCAGCATTTT
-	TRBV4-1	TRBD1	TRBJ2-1	CASSRGGAGGSNEQFF	TGCGCCAGCAGCCGAGGAGGAGCAGGGGGAAGCAATGAGCAGTTCTTC
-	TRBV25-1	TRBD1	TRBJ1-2	CASSESGTGKENYGYTF	TGTGCCAGCAGTGAATCCGGGACAGGGAAGGAAAACTATGGCTACACCTTC
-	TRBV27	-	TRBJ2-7	CASSYRVGGEQYF	TGTGCCAGCAGTTATAGAGTCGGGGGCGAGCAGTACTTC
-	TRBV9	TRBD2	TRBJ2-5	CASSLGTSVGETQYF	TGTGCCAGCAGCCTCGGGACTAGCGTCGGGGAGACCCAGTACTTC
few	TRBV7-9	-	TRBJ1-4	CASARGNEKLFF	TGTGCCAGCGCCCGGGGTAATGAAAAACTGTTTTTT